One and the same sample provided the 20 T cell receptor beta chains below, sequenced in a study of blood T cell repertoires in COVID-19. Sequencing was performed with immunoSEQ multiplex PCR; in TCRdb, only in-frame clones are kept and a portion is missing. The sample consists of about 190,000 clones, roughly 89% of them appearing once. Sequenced: peripheral blood. The receptors come from a man in his forties with acute or convalescent COVID-19.

The genes are TRBV19 and TRBJ2-7, with a tentative D call TRBD2 (7 bases). Germline V CDR1 and CDR2: LNHDA, SQIVND (reference sequence). With 6 bases removed from V and 5 bases from J, the gap between germline ends came to 14 bases. There are 13 residues in the CDR3. CDR3 sequence: CASRGGASDEQYF. CDR3 DNA sequence: TGTGCCAGTAGAGGGGGGGCTAGCGACGAGCAGTACTTC.

The chain couples TRBV6-4 to TRBJ1-5; D unresolved. V lost 0 bases, J lost 6 bases, and 6 bases lay in between. CDR3 size: 13 residues. The germline V gene encodes CDR1 MRHNA and CDR2 SNTAGT. The CDR3 DNA is TGTGCCAGCAGTGACTCAAGTAGTCAGCCCCAGCATTTT. It yields the protein CASSDSSSQPQHF.

In this sample, this clone turned up once. The V gene is TRBV2, the J gene TRBJ2-7; the match to TRBD1 covers 7 bases. This CDR3 is built from 15 residues. V lost 8 bases, J lost 5 bases, and 15 bases stayed unmatched. Looked up from germline, CDR1 is SNHLY and CDR2 is FYNNEI. The CDR3 DNA reads as TGTGCCAGCGGGGGAACGACAGGGAATATCCACGAGCAGTACTTC. It yields the protein CASGGTTGNIHEQYF.

The chain combines TRBV19 with TRBJ1-5; the match to TRBD1 covers 7 bases. J was trimmed by 2 bases and V by 0 bases; bases with no gene match: 10. Germline lookup yields CDR1 LNHDA and CDR2 SQIVND (reference sequence). The CDR3 loop spans 18 amino acids. CDR3 residues: CASSIDSLTGWRNQPQHF. In nucleotides, the CDR3 is TGTGCCAGTAGTATAGACTCCTTGACAGGGTGGCGCAATCAGCCCCAGCATTTT.

The chain is built from TRBV5-4 and TRBJ1-4, with unresolved D. V lost 3 bases and J 2 bases, leaving 5 bases between the germline ends. Germline V lookup: CDR1 SGHNT, CDR2 YYREEE (reference sequence). The CDR3 has 13 residues. CDR3 residues: CASSSRTNEKLFF. The CDR3, as DNA: TGTGCCAGCAGCTCTAGGACTAATGAAAAACTGTTTTTT.

The chain recombines TRBV11-2 with TRBJ1-1; 10 bases fit TRBD1. This CDR3 has 14 amino acids. Trimming at V came to 5 bases and at J to 5 bases, leaving 5 bases not matched to a gene. The germline V gene has CDR1 SGHAT and CDR2 FQNNGV. For the CDR3, the DNA is TGTGCCAGCAGCCCTCGGACAGGGGGGACTGAAGCTTTCTTT. Residues: CASSPRTGGTEAFF.

The rearrangement links TRBV9 to TRBJ2-3; 9 bases agree with TRBD2. Per the germline V gene, CDR1 is SGDLS and CDR2 is YYNGEE. The CDR3 runs to 15 residues. J lost 4 bases, V lost 4 bases, and 7 bases had no gene match. The CDR3 DNA reads TGTGCCAGCAGCTCCTCGTGGACTAGCGCAGATACGCAGTATTTT. The encoded protein is CASSSSWTSADTQYF.

The V and J genes are TRBV5-6 and TRBJ2-1, with 8 positions matching TRBD1. CDR1 is SGHDT, CDR2 YYEEEE, per germline. Trimming cost V 5 bases and J 4 bases; bases outside gene matches: 8. The length of the CDR3 is 15 residues. The CDR3 protein is CASRTRDRYYNEQFF. In DNA form, the CDR3 reads TGTGCCAGCAGGACCCGGGACAGGTATTACAATGAGCAGTTCTTC. Full variable domain (missing parts from reference TRBV5-6 and TRBJ2-1): DAGVTQSPTHLIKTRGQQVTLRCSPKSGHDTVSWYQQALGQGPQFIFQYYEEEERQRGNFPDRFSGHQFPNYSSELNVNALLLGDSALYLCASRTRDRYYNEQFFGPGTRLTVL.

The V gene is TRBV7-8, the J gene TRBJ1-1; 7 nucleotides line up with TRBD1. Germline V gives CDR1 SGHVS, CDR2 FQNEAQ. V trimming: 5 bases; J trimming: 1 base; junction bases outside the gene matches: 4. This CDR3 has 14 amino acids. The CDR3 bases are TGTGCCAGCAGCATAGGGACAGCGAACACTGAAGCTTTCTTT. Amino acid sequence: CASSIGTANTEAFF.

V and J are TRBV9 and TRBJ2-6; TRBD1 is a possible D gene (5 bases). Germline CDR1 and CDR2: SGDLS and YYNGEE. V lost 0 bases and J 1 base, leaving 14 bases between the germline ends. This CDR3 is built from 18 residues. The CDR3 loop reads CASSVVQAPKSGANVLTF. CDR3 coding DNA: TGTGCCAGCAGCGTAGTACAGGCCCCTAAATCTGGGGCCAACGTCCTGACTTTC.

This chain uses TRBV6-6 with TRBJ2-1; D is ambiguous. The CDR3 has 12 amino acids. CDR1 is MNHNY, CDR2 SVGAGI, per germline (reference sequence). The germline V and J ends were trimmed by 6 bases and 8 bases, with 11 bases remaining between them. Here the CDR3 reads CASSSDTYEQFF. The CDR3 DNA is TGTGCCAGCAGCTCCGACACTTATGAGCAGTTCTTC.

The rearrangement joins TRBV9 to TRBJ2-1; 11 positions match TRBD2. This CDR3 has 15 residues. V dropped 4 bases and J dropped 3; count of bases not matched to a gene: 3. CDR1 is SGDLS and CDR2 is YYNGEE in the germline V gene. The CDR3 loop is CASSPGLAVYNEQFF. Here the CDR3 DNA reads TGTGCCAGCAGCCCGGGACTAGCGGTCTACAATGAGCAGTTCTTC.

The J gene is TRBJ1-2, the V gene TRBV7-8; D not resolved. CDR3 length: 13 amino acids. The V gene's germline CDR1 is SGHVS and CDR2 FQNEAQ. Trimming shortened V by 1 base and J by 8 bases, and 11 bases separated the two germline ends. CDR3 loop: CASSLETTGGYTF. CDR3 nucleotides: TGTGCCAGCAGCTTAGAGACTACTGGGGGCTACACCTTC. Full variable domain (outside the CDR3, taken from reference TRBV7-8 and TRBJ1-2): GAGVSQSPRYKVAKRGQDVALRCDPISGHVSLFWYQQALGQGPEFLTYFQNEAQLDKSGLPSDRFFAERPEGSVSTLKIQRTQQEDSAVYLCASSLETTGGYTFGSGTRLTVV.

V is TRBV15 and J is TRBJ2-7; 7 positions match TRBD1. The germline gives CDR1 LNHNV, CDR2 YYDKDF (reference sequence). V lost 0 bases to trimming and J lost 2 bases; unmatched junction nucleotides: 4. This CDR3 region has 15 residues. The CDR3 nucleotides are TGTGCCACCAGCAGAGATAAAGGGGGCCCCTACGAGCAGTACTTC. Amino acids: CATSRDKGGPYEQYF. The full variable domain, rest sourced from reference TRBV15 and TRBJ2-7, is DAMVIQNPRYQVTQFGKPVTLSCSQTLNHNVMYWYQQKSSQAPKLLFHYYDKDFNNEADTPDNFQSRRPNTSFCFLDIRSPGLGDTAMYLCATSRDKGGPYEQYFGPGTRLTVT.

As regards this clone: One end of the junction is discordant with germline, which a read error may explain. V and J are TRBV12-5 and TRBJ2-1; D is possibly TRBD2 (6 bases). CDR3 length: 11 amino acids. Per germline, CDR1 LGHNT and CDR2 FRNRAP. Written as DNA, the CDR3 is TGTGCTAGTGGTTCGGGGGAACCGAGGGTCTTC. Translating it yields CASGSGEPRVF.

The chain is built from TRBV5-6 and TRBJ2-3, with 8 bases aligning to TRBD2. Germline CDR1 SGHDT, CDR2 YYEEEE. The CDR3 spans 15 residues. V lost 2 bases to trimming and J lost 3 bases; unmatched junction nucleotides: 5. The CDR3 DNA sequence: TGTGCCAGCAGCTTTCCGGGGGGGCCTACAGATACGCAGTATTTT. Translation: CASSFPGGPTDTQYF. Combining the CDR3 with reference TRBV5-6 and TRBJ2-3 gives the whole variable domain DAGVTQSPTHLIKTRGQQVTLRCSPKSGHDTVSWYQQALGQGPQFIFQYYEEEERQRGNFPDRFSGHQFPNYSSELNVNALLLGDSALYLCASSFPGGPTDTQYFGPGTRLTVL.

In this sample, this clone turned up a few times. The rearrangement uses TRBV9 and TRBJ2-7; D is ambiguous. This CDR3 spans 13 amino acids. V lost 4 bases to trimming and J lost 0 bases, with 8 bases between them. Germline V gives CDR1 SGDLS, CDR2 YYNGEE. This CDR3 reads CASSPPSSYEQYF. The DNA for the CDR3 is TGTGCCAGCAGCCCTCCTAGCTCCTACGAGCAGTACTTC.

The rearrangement joins TRBV30 to TRBJ1-1; TRBD1 might be the D (6 bases). This CDR3 spans 13 amino acids. V dropped 5 bases and J dropped 1 base, with 11 bases sitting between them. Germline assignment: CDR1 GTSNPN and CDR2 SVGIG (reference sequence). This chain's CDR3 is CAWADRRNTEAFF. The CDR3 nucleotides read TGTGCCTGGGCGGACAGAAGGAACACTGAAGCTTTCTTT.

Comment on this clone: In the same sample, other DNA sequences code for this CDR3. V gene TRBV19 combines with J gene TRBJ1-1, with 12 bases that match TRBD1. The CDR3 extends over 14 amino acids. CDR1 is LNHDA, CDR2 SQIVND, per germline (reference sequence). J was trimmed by 5 bases and V by 6 bases; bases with no gene match: 4. CDR3 DNA: TGTGCCAGTAGGGGACAGGGGGCGGGTACTGAAGCTTTCTTT. Protein sequence: CASRGQGAGTEAFF.

V is TRBV2 and J is TRBJ1-5, with D unclear. The CDR3 is 12 residues long. V was shortened by 6 bases and J by 2 bases, with 5 bases between the two germline ends. Germline V gene sequence: CDR1 SNHLY, CDR2 FYNNEI. The CDR3 DNA is TGTGCCAGCAGCGGGGGCAATCAGCCCCAGCATTTT. Translated: CASSGGNQPQHF.